This T cell receptor (beta chain) was found in a study of shared clonotypes between healthy human individuals. Assay used: immunoSEQ multiplex PCR; TCRdb lists only in-frame clones, some missing. The table has roughly 1 million clones, around 78% seen once. CDR1 KGHSH and CDR2 LQKENI come from the germline V gene. This CDR3 comprises 13 residues. V shed 3 bases and J shed 8 bases, with 10 bases lying between them. The gene calls are TRBV18 and TRBJ1-4, with D possibly matching TRBD1 (5 bases). The material sequenced was memory CD4+ T cells from PBMCs. Specified subset: CD45RA-negative fraction. The clonotype was recovered from a man between 18 and 35 years old in good health. Some clones in this sample may be carry-over from other donors' samples. The CDR3 is CASSPGGLEKLFF. For the CDR3, the DNA is TGTGCCAGCTCACCGGGGGGACTCGAAAAACTGTTTTTT.